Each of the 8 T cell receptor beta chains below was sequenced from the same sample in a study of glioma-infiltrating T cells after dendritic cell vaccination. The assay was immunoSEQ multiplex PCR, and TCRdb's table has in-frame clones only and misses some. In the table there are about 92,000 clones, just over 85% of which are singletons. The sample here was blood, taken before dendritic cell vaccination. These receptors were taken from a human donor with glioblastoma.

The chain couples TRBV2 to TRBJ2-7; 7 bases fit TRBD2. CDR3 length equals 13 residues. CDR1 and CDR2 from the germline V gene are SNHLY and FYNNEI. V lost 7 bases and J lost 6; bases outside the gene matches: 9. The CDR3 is CASTPGGLAEQYF. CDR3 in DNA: TGTGCCAGCACCCCGGGGGGACTCGCCGAGCAGTACTTC.

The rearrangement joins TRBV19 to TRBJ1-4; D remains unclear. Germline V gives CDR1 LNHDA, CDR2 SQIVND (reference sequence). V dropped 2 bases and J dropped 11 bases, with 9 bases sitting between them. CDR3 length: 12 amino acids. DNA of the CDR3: TGTGCCAGTAGTATATCACGAGGGAAACTGTTTTTT. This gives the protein CASSISRGKLFF.

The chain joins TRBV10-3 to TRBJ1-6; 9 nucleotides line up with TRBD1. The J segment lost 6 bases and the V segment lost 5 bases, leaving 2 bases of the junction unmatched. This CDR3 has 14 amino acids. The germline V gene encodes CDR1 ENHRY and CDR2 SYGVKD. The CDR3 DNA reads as TGTGCCATCAGTAGGGACAGGGTTAATTCACCCCTCCACTTT. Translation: CAISRDRVNSPLHF.

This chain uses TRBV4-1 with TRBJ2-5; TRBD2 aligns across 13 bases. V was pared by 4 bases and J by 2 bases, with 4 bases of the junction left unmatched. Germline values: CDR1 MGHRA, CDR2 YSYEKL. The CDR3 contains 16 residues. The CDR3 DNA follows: TGCGCCAGCAGCCCCCTGGGACTAGCGGGACAAGAGACCCAGTACTTC. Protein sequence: CASSPLGLAGQETQYF.

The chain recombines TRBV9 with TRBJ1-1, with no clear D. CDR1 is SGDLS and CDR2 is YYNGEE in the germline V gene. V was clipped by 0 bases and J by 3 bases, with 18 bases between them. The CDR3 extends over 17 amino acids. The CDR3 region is CASSVGFEKSSDTEAFF. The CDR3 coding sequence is TGTGCCAGCAGCGTAGGGTTCGAAAAATCAAGCGACACTGAAGCTTTCTTT.

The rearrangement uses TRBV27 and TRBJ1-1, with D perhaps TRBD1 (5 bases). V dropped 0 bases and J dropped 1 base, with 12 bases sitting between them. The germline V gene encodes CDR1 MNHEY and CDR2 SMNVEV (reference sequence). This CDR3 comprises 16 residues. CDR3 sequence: CASSLSFGQGNTEAFF. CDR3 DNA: TGTGCCAGCAGTTTATCGTTCGGGCAGGGGAACACTGAAGCTTTCTTT.

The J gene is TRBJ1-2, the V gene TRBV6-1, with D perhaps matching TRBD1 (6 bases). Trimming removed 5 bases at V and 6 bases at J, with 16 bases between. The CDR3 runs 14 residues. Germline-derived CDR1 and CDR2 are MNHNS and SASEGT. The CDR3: CASSRWDKDHGYTF. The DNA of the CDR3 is TGTGCCAGCAGTAGATGGGACAAGGACCATGGCTACACCTTC.

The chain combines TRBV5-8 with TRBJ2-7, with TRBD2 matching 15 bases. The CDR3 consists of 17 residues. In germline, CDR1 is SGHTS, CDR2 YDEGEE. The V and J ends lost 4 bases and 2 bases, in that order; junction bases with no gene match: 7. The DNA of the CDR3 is TGTGCCAGCAGCCCCGGGACTAGCGGGAGGTTCACCTACGAGCAGTACTTC. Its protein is CASSPGTSGRFTYEQYF.